The 28 T cell receptor beta chains listed next were all sequenced from one sample in a study of blood T cell repertoires in COVID-19 (dated by TCRdb to about 2020). Library preparation used the immunoSEQ multiplex PCR assay. The table comes from immuneACCESS by way of TCRdb, which keeps in-frame sequences with V and J called. Part of the clones is missing from these tables; in studies checked, under half for an unresolved V gene and the rest for unknown reasons. The sample yields approximately 260,000 clones; 87% were counted once. The ten largest clonotypes hold around 6% of the sample. The sequenced material came from PBMCs or T cells enriched from blood (not recorded which). The receptors come from a woman aged 25 to 39 with acute COVID-19.

The chain joins TRBV19 to TRBJ2-4, with TRBD2 matching 7 bases. Germline V gives CDR1 LNHDA, CDR2 SQIVND (reference sequence). V trimming: 2 bases; J trimming: 3 bases; junction bases outside the gene matches: 1. This CDR3 has 14 amino acids. The CDR3 region is CASSITGGKNIQYF. The CDR3 nucleotides read TGTGCCAGTAGTATAACGGGAGGCAAAAACATTCAGTACTTC.

The chain carries TRBV13 and TRBJ2-3; D perhaps matches TRBD2 (6 bases). V lost 2 bases and J lost 6, with 9 bases in between. Germline V gives CDR1 PRHDT, CDR2 FYEKMQ (reference sequence). This CDR3 is built from 13 residues. The CDR3 sequence: CASSLFREDTQYF. In DNA form, the CDR3 reads TGTGCCAGCAGCTTATTTCGGGAGGATACGCAGTATTTT.

This clone has only one observation. V usage is TRBV7-2 and J usage is TRBJ2-7; 8 nucleotides line up with TRBD1. After removal of 1 base from V and 0 bases from J, the junction contained 11 bases not matched to a gene. The CDR3 consists of 18 residues. The germline gives CDR1 SGHTA, CDR2 FQGNSA. The CDR3 loop is CASSLVGGRGLLSYEQYF. CDR3 DNA: TGTGCCAGCAGCTTAGTTGGGGGCAGGGGGCTACTCTCCTACGAGCAGTACTTC.

The chain couples TRBV28 to TRBJ1-6; TRBD1 matches at 9 bases. This CDR3 has 16 residues. V gave up 5 bases and J gave up 6 bases; unmatched junction bases: 8. CDR1 and CDR2 from the germline V gene are MDHEN and SYDVKM. The CDR3 bases are TGTGCCAGCAGTACCTGGGTGGGACAGGGTAATTCACCCCTCCACTTT. This translates into CASSTWVGQGNSPLHF.

This clone has more than one count but fewer than ten. J is TRBJ2-1 and V is TRBV2; D is perhaps TRBD2 (6 bases). CDR3 size: 17 residues. Trimming took off 1 base at V and 4 bases at J, with 17 bases between the two ends. The germline V gene has CDR1 SNHLY and CDR2 FYNNEI. DNA of the CDR3: TGTGCCAGCAGTGAAGATAGCGGAAGTGCTTTTTACAATGAGCAGTTCTTC. This encodes CASSEDSGSAFYNEQFF. Full variable domain (outside the CDR3, taken from reference TRBV2 and TRBJ2-1): EPEVTQTPSHQVTQMGQEVILRCVPISNHLYFYWYRQILGQKVEFLVSFYNNEISEKSEIFDDQFSVERPDGSNFTLKIRSTKLEDSAMYFCASSEDSGSAFYNEQFFGPGTRLTVL.

This rearrangement joins TRBV28 to TRBJ1-2, with D maybe TRBD1 (5 bases). CDR1 is MDHEN, CDR2 SYDVKM, per germline. Trimming pared 4 bases from V and 4 bases from J, leaving 13 bases between. The CDR3 has 14 amino acids. The chain's CDR3 is CASSYLTESYGYTF. The CDR3, as DNA: TGTGCCAGCAGTTATCTGACAGAGAGCTATGGCTACACCTTC.

This clone came up many times. The chain's CDR3 is CAISESGGGPSDTQYF. The CDR3 nucleotides read TGTGCCATCAGTGAGTCGGGCGGGGGGCCGTCAGATACGCAGTATTTT. This rearrangement joins TRBV10-3 to TRBJ2-3, with TRBD2 matching 8 bases. Germline values: CDR1 ENHRY, CDR2 SYGVKD. With V trimmed by 0 bases and J by 4 bases, 6 bases remained unmatched. This CDR3 is built from 16 residues.

The chain uses TRBV28 and TRBJ2-7, with D maybe TRBD2 (6 bases). The CDR3 has 15 amino acids. Trimming stripped 5 bases from V and 2 bases from J, with 16 bases between. From germline, CDR1 is MDHEN and CDR2 SYDVKM. CDR3: CASSQNIGGTYEQYF. CDR3 sequence (DNA): TGTGCCAGCAGTCAAAATATCGGAGGGACCTACGAGCAGTACTTC.

The rearrangement uses TRBV29-1 and TRBJ2-7; D gene unclear. The CDR3 is made up of 12 amino acids. V gave up 6 bases and J gave up 0 bases, with 9 bases separating them. CDR1 SQVTM and CDR2 ANQGSEA come from the germline V gene. The DNA for the CDR3 is TGCAGCGTGCAAGCAAACTCCTACGAGCAGTACTTC. Amino acids: CSVQANSYEQYF.

This sequence joins TRBV5-1 and TRBJ2-7; 10 positions agree with TRBD1. The CDR3 loop spans 14 amino acids. The V and J ends lost 6 bases and 2 bases, in that order; junction bases with no gene match: 5. Germline loops: CDR1 SGHRS, CDR2 YFSETQ. Here the CDR3 DNA reads TGCGCCAGCACCGTGGGGACAGGGGCCTACGAGCAGTACTTC. It encodes CASTVGTGAYEQYF.

The V and J genes are TRBV19 and TRBJ1-1; 7 bases align to TRBD1. CDR3 size: 15 residues. CDR1 and CDR2 from the germline V gene are LNHDA and SQIVND (reference sequence). The V gene end was trimmed by 7 bases and the J gene end by 2 bases; junction bases not matched to a gene: 10. The CDR3 here is CASNYGTADNTEAFF. CDR3 coding DNA: TGTGCCAGTAACTACGGGACAGCCGACAACACTGAAGCTTTCTTT.

This sequence joins TRBV29-1 and TRBJ2-5; TRBD1 aligns across 10 bases. Germline-derived CDR1 and CDR2 are SQVTM and ANQGSEA. CDR3 length equals 13 residues. The ends lost 6 bases at V and 1 base at J; junction bases unmatched: 2. CDR3 in amino acids: CSVRQGAQETQYF. In nucleotides, the CDR3 is TGCAGCGTACGACAGGGGGCCCAAGAGACCCAGTACTTC.

This chain links TRBV9 with TRBJ1-1; possibly TRBD1 for D (6 bases). The CDR3 has 13 amino acids. Germline assignment: CDR1 SGDLS and CDR2 YYNGEE. Trimming took 3 bases from V and 4 from J, leaving 10 bases between them. CDR3 sequence (DNA): TGTGCCAGCAGCGGACAGGTGGGCACTGAAGCTTTCTTT. It specifies CASSGQVGTEAFF.

This sequence joins TRBV11-3 and TRBJ2-2; 8 nucleotides match TRBD2. Germline V gives CDR1 SGHNT, CDR2 YENEEA. V trimming: 2 bases; J trimming: 6 bases; junction bases outside the gene matches: 14. The CDR3 loop spans 18 amino acids. DNA for the CDR3: TGTGCCAGCAGCTTAAAGGGACTAGAGGTTTGGTCTCCCGGGGAGCTGTTTTTT. Translation gives CASSLKGLEVWSPGELFF.

This chain joins TRBV12-3 or TRBV12-4 and TRBJ1-2; D is undetermined. V lost 2 bases and J lost 3, with 7 bases in between. This CDR3 has 13 residues. The CDR3 DNA reads TGTGCCAGCAGTTTACCCCGGGACTATGGCTACACCTTC. Translation gives CASSLPRDYGYTF.

In its sample, this clone was seen a few times. The chain joins TRBV29-1 to TRBJ2-2; D is uncertain. The germline V gene encodes CDR1 SQVTM and CDR2 ANQGSEA. This CDR3 contains 14 residues. V was clipped by 4 bases and J by 6 bases, with 15 bases between them. CDR3 residues: CSVGSFVGSGELFF. The CDR3 nucleotides are TGCAGCGTTGGTTCATTCGTCGGGTCCGGGGAGCTGTTTTTT.

The table lists this clone with a few counts. V and J are TRBV28 and TRBJ1-2, with D unresolved. The V gene's germline CDR1 is MDHEN and CDR2 SYDVKM. V was pared by 2 bases and J by 2 bases, with 9 bases between. This CDR3 comprises 14 residues. The CDR3 reads CASSLGHLNYGYTF. DNA for the CDR3: TGTGCCAGCAGTTTAGGGCACTTGAACTATGGCTACACCTTC.

The CDR3 bases are TGTGCCAGTAGTAAGGTCCTAGCGGGAGGGGCCAACACAGATACGCAGTATTTT. Translated, it gives CASSKVLAGGANTDTQYF. This rearrangement joins TRBV19 to TRBJ2-3, with TRBD2 matching 12 bases. V was clipped by 4 bases and J by 2 bases; unmatched bases: 10. CDR3 length: 18 residues. Germline values: CDR1 LNHDA, CDR2 SQIVND (reference sequence).

The chain employs TRBV28 and TRBJ1-2; 9 bases map to TRBD1. This CDR3 is 13 amino acids long. Germline V gene lookup returns CDR1 MDHEN and CDR2 SYDVKM. V lost 6 bases, J lost 4 bases, and 3 bases stayed unmatched. The CDR3 nucleotides read TGTGCCAGCAGCCGGGGACAGGGCTATGGCTACACCTTC. Translation gives CASSRGQGYGYTF.

The chain links TRBV19 to TRBJ2-2; TRBD1 is a possible D gene (6 bases). The CDR3 loop spans 15 amino acids. V was clipped by 7 bases and J by 5 bases, with 17 bases between them. Germline-derived CDR1 and CDR2 are LNHDA and SQIVND (reference sequence). The CDR3 is CASTAGQMGTGELFF. Here the CDR3 DNA reads TGTGCCAGTACCGCCGGACAGATGGGGACCGGGGAGCTGTTTTTT.

The genes are TRBV3-1 (or the pseudogene TRBV3-2) and TRBJ2-5; TRBD2 aligns across 9 bases. The trim removed 0 bases at V and 5 bases at J, leaving 7 bases unmatched. CDR3 length: 16 amino acids. Germline V lookup: CDR1 LGHDT, CDR2 YNNKEL (reference sequence). The CDR3 nucleotides read TGTGCCAGCAGCCAAGATGGGCGGGGGGGCCTGGAGACCCAGTACTTC. Protein sequence: CASSQDGRGGLETQYF.

This clone showed up just once. CDR3 DNA sequence: TGTGCCAGCTCACCACGGGGACAGGGAAATGAAAAACTGTTTTTT. The encoded protein is CASSPRGQGNEKLFF. The genes are TRBV18 and TRBJ1-4, with 9 bases fitting TRBD1. The germline V gene encodes CDR1 KGHSH and CDR2 LQKENI. Trimming cost V 1 base and J 5 bases; bases outside gene matches: 2. The CDR3 runs 15 residues.

The chain is built from TRBV11-3 and TRBJ2-3; 7 bases map to TRBD1. This CDR3 has 13 residues. From germline, CDR1 is SGHNT and CDR2 YENEEA. The junction had 4 bases not matched to a gene; V was cut back by 5 bases and J by 5 bases. CDR3 bases: TGTGCCAGCAGCCGAGCAGGGGGAGATACGCAGTATTTT. Encoded protein: CASSRAGGDTQYF.

The chain combines TRBV2 with TRBJ1-5; D not certain. The germline CDR1 and CDR2 sequences are SNHLY and FYNNEI. With 3 bases removed from V and 3 bases from J, the gap between germline ends came to 9 bases. This CDR3 spans 14 amino acids. CDR3 sequence reads: CASSDVRNNQPQHF. In DNA, the CDR3 is TGTGCCAGCAGTGATGTGAGGAACAATCAGCCCCAGCATTTT.

Comment on this clone: The sample carries other DNA sequences with the same CDR3. This chain joins TRBV11-2 and TRBJ2-7, with 7 bases aligning to TRBD1. Per the germline V gene, CDR1 is SGHAT and CDR2 is FQNNGV. With V trimmed by 1 base and J by 5 bases, 8 bases remained unmatched. The CDR3 sequence is 15 residues long. The CDR3 DNA follows: TGTGCCAGCAGCTTAGTGGCGACAGGGTCCCACGAGCAGTACTTC. It is translated as CASSLVATGSHEQYF. Full variable domain (remainder filled in from reference TRBV11-2 and TRBJ2-7): EAGVAQSPRYKIIEKRQSVAFWCNPISGHATLYWYQQILGQGPKLLIQFQNNGVVDDSQLPKDRFSAERLKGVDSTLKIQPAKLEDSAVYLCASSLVATGSHEQYFGPGTRLTVT.

The V and J genes are TRBV20-1 and TRBJ1-2; D is unresolved. This CDR3 spans 11 amino acids. V lost 4 bases and J 4 bases, leaving 7 bases between the germline ends. Germline CDR1 is DFQATT and CDR2 is SNEGSKA (reference sequence). This chain's CDR3 is CSAIGPYGYTF. CDR3 nucleotide sequence: TGCAGTGCTATCGGTCCCTATGGCTACACCTTC.

This clone was found a few times. CDR3 residues: CASSPVGQGQPQHF. CDR3 bases: TGTGCCAGCTCACCGGTGGGACAGGGGCAGCCCCAGCATTTT. This chain joins TRBV18 and TRBJ1-5, with 10 bases fitting TRBD1. V dropped 3 bases and J dropped 7; count of bases not matched to a gene: 3. CDR1 is KGHSH, CDR2 LQKENI, per germline. CDR3 length: 14 residues.

This sequence joins TRBV5-4 and TRBJ1-2; the match to TRBD1 covers 10 bases. CDR1 is SGHNT, CDR2 YYREEE, per germline (reference sequence). The CDR3 has 17 residues. The V gene end was trimmed by 1 base and the J gene end by 0 bases; junction bases not matched to a gene: 6. The DNA for the CDR3 is TGTGCCAGCAGCTTGTACGGACAGGGGGATTCTAACTATGGCTACACCTTC. This gives the protein CASSLYGQGDSNYGYTF. The full variable domain, with the rest looked up from reference TRBV5-4 and TRBJ1-2, is ETGVTQSPTHLIKTRGQQVTLRCSSQSGHNTVSWYQQALGQGPQFIFQYYREEENGRGNFPPRFSGLQFPNYSSELNVNALELDDSALYLCASSLYGQGDSNYGYTFGSGTRLTVV.